The TCR beta chain under discussion was sequenced for a study of blood T cell repertoires in COVID-19. Turning to the study itself: The origin of the acute and convalescent COVID-19 samples was the United States, Italy and Spain. PBMCs, B-cell-depleted T cells, or T cells provided the cDNA or gDNA that made up the material.

The germline V gene has CDR1 MNHEY and CDR2 SMNVEV (reference sequence). This CDR3 spans 16 amino acids. J gave up 8 bases and V 5 bases, and 14 bases lay outside the gene matches. Authors' methods: Estimation of nucleated cell counts relied on the amplification of reference gene primers. Profiling relied on immunoSEQ multiplex PCR, and the TCRdb table lists in-frame clones only, not all of them. V, J and clone size were drawn from that table, and D and trimming were deduced from the DNA. The table records approximately 100,000 clones, around three quarters of them present only once. The sequence was obtained from a human donor in a cohort sampled during active or convalescent COVID-19. Sequenced: peripheral blood. J is TRBJ2-1 and V is TRBV27; 8 bases line up with TRBD2. This CDR3 reads CASSPKGLVWLDEQFF. The CDR3 coding sequence is TGTGCCAGCAGTCCTAAGGGACTAGTGTGGTTGGATGAGCAGTTCTTC.